Listed below are T cell receptor beta chains from one sample, sequenced in a study. TCRdb reprocessed the 5' RACE reads via MiXCR and lists one record per CDR3 protein. This sample has roughly 64,000 distinct CDR3 sequences, with around a fifth found just once. The specimen was memory CD4+ T cells sorted from a lymph node. The receptors originated from a female donor with breast cancer. Each CDR3 is given without its conserved first and last residue. D genes are given only for firm matches.

cdr3_aa: SVEVGSRYT
j_call: TRBJ1-2
d_call: NA
v_call: TRBV29-1

cdr3_aa: ASSLSFMWQGDYGYT
j_call: TRBJ1-2
d_call: TRBD1
v_call: TRBV28

cdr3_aa: ASSVTAQTQY
j_call: TRBJ2-5
d_call: NA
v_call: TRBV2

cdr3_aa: ATSIGGSSYEQY
j_call: TRBJ2-7
d_call: NA
v_call: TRBV15

cdr3_aa: ASISGNTEAF
j_call: TRBJ1-1
d_call: NA
v_call: TRBV27

cdr3_aa: ASSRYDGAYGQY
j_call: TRBJ2-7
d_call: NA
v_call: TRBV28

cdr3_aa: ASSFLGTANTDTQY
j_call: TRBJ2-3
d_call: TRBD1
v_call: TRBV4-2

cdr3_aa: ASSYSSPIGNTEAF
j_call: TRBJ1-1
d_call: NA
v_call: TRBV6-5

cdr3_aa: ASGTGSTDTQY
j_call: TRBJ2-3
d_call: TRBD1
v_call: TRBV5-1

cdr3_aa: ASRRDLNTGELF
j_call: TRBJ2-2
d_call: NA
v_call: TRBV5-1

cdr3_aa: ASSSKTSRDTTDTQY
j_call: TRBJ2-3
d_call: TRBD2
v_call: TRBV5-6

cdr3_aa: ASSQAKDTGKGQPQH
j_call: TRBJ1-5
d_call: NA
v_call: TRBV4-1

cdr3_aa: ASSVRGGSQPQH
j_call: TRBJ1-5
d_call: NA
v_call: TRBV9

cdr3_aa: ATRGLNTDTQY
j_call: TRBJ2-3
d_call: TRBD1
v_call: TRBV6-1

cdr3_aa: ASSQDGGDTQY
j_call: TRBJ2-3
d_call: TRBD2
v_call: TRBV4-3

cdr3_aa: ASSLEGGTGYT
j_call: TRBJ1-2
d_call: NA
v_call: TRBV7-2

cdr3_aa: ASSLSFSKSQTQETQY
j_call: TRBJ2-5
d_call: NA
v_call: TRBV7-9

cdr3_aa: SASLPKGPAPSADTQY
j_call: TRBJ2-3
d_call: NA
v_call: TRBV20-1

cdr3_aa: ASSPNGLTGGYT
j_call: TRBJ1-2
d_call: NA
v_call: TRBV12-3/TRBV12-4

cdr3_aa: ASSQFMNTEAF
j_call: TRBJ1-1
d_call: NA
v_call: TRBV7-3

cdr3_aa: ASSQGRAETQY
j_call: TRBJ2-5
d_call: NA
v_call: TRBV4-3

cdr3_aa: SARVHGATNEKLF
j_call: TRBJ1-4
d_call: NA
v_call: TRBV20-1

cdr3_aa: ASGGQGGLSEQF
j_call: TRBJ2-1
d_call: TRBD1
v_call: TRBV5-1

cdr3_aa: ASSLGRGAETQY
j_call: TRBJ2-5
d_call: NA
v_call: TRBV11-3

cdr3_aa: ASSQGGLAVYEQY
j_call: TRBJ2-7
d_call: TRBD2
v_call: TRBV4-2

cdr3_aa: ASSIAGYDTEAF
j_call: TRBJ1-1
d_call: NA
v_call: TRBV5-1

cdr3_aa: ASNPGSGSNEQY
j_call: TRBJ2-7
d_call: TRBD2
v_call: TRBV12-3/TRBV12-4

cdr3_aa: ASSFRAAPEAF
j_call: TRBJ1-1
d_call: NA
v_call: TRBV7-2

cdr3_aa: ASSRVQGGSYEQY
j_call: TRBJ2-7
d_call: NA
v_call: TRBV4-1

cdr3_aa: SASRGSGRANEQF
j_call: TRBJ2-1
d_call: TRBD2
v_call: TRBV20-1

cdr3_aa: ASSPRTEEKLF
j_call: TRBJ1-4
d_call: NA
v_call: TRBV3-1

cdr3_aa: ASSPPRLAEQF
j_call: TRBJ2-1
d_call: NA
v_call: TRBV28

cdr3_aa: ATSRLGGSYNEQF
j_call: TRBJ2-1
d_call: NA
v_call: TRBV24-1

cdr3_aa: ASSLGPTRAETQY
j_call: TRBJ2-5
d_call: NA
v_call: TRBV5-6

cdr3_aa: ASTLQGQPQH
j_call: TRBJ1-5
d_call: NA
v_call: TRBV28

cdr3_aa: ASSPTPPTEAF
j_call: TRBJ1-1
d_call: NA
v_call: TRBV7-3

cdr3_aa: ASSWGGTEAF
j_call: TRBJ1-1
d_call: NA
v_call: TRBV6-5

cdr3_aa: AWSVRGGNIQY
j_call: TRBJ2-4
d_call: NA
v_call: TRBV30

cdr3_aa: SVSIQGDTQY
j_call: TRBJ2-3
d_call: NA
v_call: TRBV29-1

cdr3_aa: ASSVARLPNEKLF
j_call: TRBJ1-4
d_call: NA
v_call: TRBV9

cdr3_aa: ASSLQSGRQSPLH
j_call: TRBJ1-6
d_call: NA
v_call: TRBV7-2

cdr3_aa: ASSLAPHGPEQF
j_call: TRBJ2-1
d_call: NA
v_call: TRBV7-6

cdr3_aa: SAPTGARDGYT
j_call: TRBJ1-2
d_call: NA
v_call: TRBV20-1

cdr3_aa: SAKTPGLALNEQF
j_call: TRBJ2-1
d_call: TRBD2
v_call: TRBV29-1

cdr3_aa: SARYVGGSTDTQY
j_call: TRBJ2-3
d_call: NA
v_call: TRBV20-1

cdr3_aa: ASSYQGQGGASNQPQH
j_call: TRBJ1-5
d_call: NA
v_call: TRBV7-2

cdr3_aa: ASSLLNGGDGYT
j_call: TRBJ1-2
d_call: NA
v_call: TRBV9

cdr3_aa: ASSFWTGSTDTQY
j_call: TRBJ2-3
d_call: TRBD1
v_call: TRBV7-9

cdr3_aa: ASTDRPEPEKLF
j_call: TRBJ1-4
d_call: NA
v_call: TRBV6-1

cdr3_aa: ASSVGTSTYEQY
j_call: TRBJ2-7
d_call: NA
v_call: TRBV5-6

cdr3_aa: ASSLGDRSTDTQY
j_call: TRBJ2-3
d_call: NA
v_call: TRBV5-1

cdr3_aa: ASSLGTSIDGYT
j_call: TRBJ1-2
d_call: NA
v_call: TRBV7-2

cdr3_aa: AIRPGTGSNQPQH
j_call: TRBJ1-5
d_call: TRBD1
v_call: TRBV10-3